One and the same sample provided the 31 T cell receptor beta chains below, sequenced in a study of Ad26.COV2.S vaccination and SARS-CoV-2 variants. Sequenced by immunoSEQ multiplex PCR; TCRdb stores in-frame clones only, minus some. The sample carries hundreds of thousands of clones, 92% recorded once. The material was peripheral blood, obtained after recovery from COVID-19. The receptors here all came from a human donor who had recovered from COVID-19.

This sequence joins TRBV25-1 and TRBJ2-3; D call uncertain. Germline-derived CDR1 and CDR2 are MGHDK and SYGVNS. The ends were cut back, 5 bases at V and 0 bases at J, with 6 bases in the middle. This CDR3 has 13 residues. CDR3 residues: CASSITSTDTQYF. The CDR3 bases are TGTGCCAGCAGTATCACTAGCACAGATACGCAGTATTTT.

The chain uses TRBV25-1 and TRBJ1-2; 9 nucleotides agree with TRBD1. The CDR3 length is 14 residues. V was pared by 3 bases and J by 5 bases, with 4 bases of the junction left unmatched. Per the germline V gene, CDR1 is MGHDK and CDR2 is SYGVNS. CDR3 DNA sequence: TGTGCCAGCAGTGATGGACAGGGGTCTTATGGCTACACCTTC. Protein sequence: CASSDGQGSYGYTF.

The chain has TRBV20-1 and TRBJ2-5; D is possibly TRBD1 (5 bases). Looked up from germline, CDR1 is DFQATT and CDR2 is SNEGSKA (reference sequence). Trimming removed 3 bases from V and 5 bases from J, with 16 bases in between. This CDR3 has 14 residues. Written as DNA, the CDR3 is TGCAGTGCTAGTTCAGGGTCGGTTCGGGAGACCCAGTACTTC. This codes for CSASSGSVRETQYF.

The chain carries TRBV5-1 and TRBJ2-1; D is perhaps TRBD1 (5 bases). Deletions cut 4 bases from V and 8 bases from J, with 10 bases between. This CDR3 has 12 amino acids. Germline assignment: CDR1 SGHRS and CDR2 YFSETQ. The CDR3 protein is CASSGPGYEQFF. The CDR3 nucleotides read TGCGCCAGCAGCGGACCAGGGTATGAGCAGTTCTTC.

The chain has TRBV10-3 and TRBJ1-2; 9 bases agree with TRBD1. The CDR3 is made up of 13 amino acids. The ends lost 6 bases at V and 8 bases at J; junction bases unmatched: 7. CDR1 ENHRY and CDR2 SYGVKD come from the germline V gene. This chain's CDR3 is CAIRRTGAEGYTF. The CDR3, as DNA: TGTGCCATCAGACGGACAGGGGCGGAGGGCTACACCTTC.

The table lists this clone with a count of one. The chain employs TRBV15 and TRBJ1-4; a weak D match, TRBD1 (6 bases). The CDR3 length is 15 residues. V lost 2 bases, J lost 6 bases, and 13 bases lay in between. CDR1 and CDR2 from the germline V gene are LNHNV and YYDKDF (reference sequence). DNA for the CDR3: TGTGCCACCAGCAGACCCCAGGGGAGGGATGAAAAACTGTTTTTT. It is translated as CATSRPQGRDEKLFF.

CDR3 residues: CSVDLGQFRETQYF. The DNA for the CDR3 is TGCAGCGTTGATTTGGGACAGTTTAGGGAGACCCAGTACTTC. This rearrangement joins TRBV29-1 to TRBJ2-5; TRBD1 matches at 7 bases. Trimming at V came to 3 bases and at J to 5 bases, leaving 9 bases not matched to a gene. The CDR3 runs to 14 residues. From germline, CDR1 is SQVTM and CDR2 ANQGSEA.

This sequence joins TRBV9 and TRBJ2-6; the match to TRBD1 covers 7 bases. Unmatched junction bases numbered 5, after V lost 3 bases and J lost 2 bases. Germline lookup yields CDR1 SGDLS and CDR2 YYNGEE. The CDR3 spans 16 residues. The CDR3 DNA is TGTGCCAGCAGCGCTTCCGGGACAGCTGGGGCCAACGTCCTGACTTTC. This encodes CASSASGTAGANVLTF.

V gene TRBV7-9 combines with J gene TRBJ2-2; 10 positions match TRBD2. The germline V gene has CDR1 SEHNR and CDR2 FQNEAQ (reference sequence). This CDR3 has 17 amino acids. V trimming: 4 bases; J trimming: 1 base; junction bases outside the gene matches: 6. CDR3 in DNA: TGTGCCAGCAGCTCGAACTTAGCGGGGGGGAACACCGGGGAGCTGTTTTTT. Its translation is CASSSNLAGGNTGELFF.

The J gene is TRBJ2-7, the V gene TRBV4-3; no clear D. Trimming shortened V by 2 bases and J by 3 bases, and 17 bases separated the two germline ends. The V gene's germline CDR1 is LGHNA and CDR2 YSLEER. The CDR3 is made up of 16 amino acids. The DNA for the CDR3 is TGCGCCAGCAGCCAAACGACTCCCCCACGAGTCTACGAGCAGTACTTC. Its translation: CASSQTTPPRVYEQYF.

The rearrangement uses TRBV7-9 and TRBJ2-7, with 8 bases matching TRBD2. Germline CDR1 and CDR2: SEHNR and FQNEAQ (reference sequence). The CDR3 contains 16 residues. With V trimmed by 4 bases and J by 3 bases, 11 bases remained unmatched. CDR3: CASSSPGGGGFYEQYF. In nucleotides, the CDR3 is TGTGCCAGCAGCTCCCCCGGGGGGGGTGGTTTCTACGAGCAGTACTTC.

This rearrangement joins TRBV4-1 to TRBJ1-2; 10 bases agree with TRBD1. CDR1 is MGHRA and CDR2 is YSYEKL in the germline V gene. The CDR3 covers 19 residues. V lost 0 bases and J lost 2; bases outside the gene matches: 12. The CDR3 region has the DNA TGCGCCAGCAGCCAAGAAGGAGACAGGGGGCTGTTATCCAACTATGGCTACACCTTC. Translation: CASSQEGDRGLLSNYGYTF.

V usage is TRBV5-6 and J usage is TRBJ2-3, with TRBD1 matching 10 bases. This CDR3 is 17 amino acids long. V trimming: 0 bases; J trimming: 8 bases; junction bases outside the gene matches: 12. The germline V gene encodes CDR1 SGHDT and CDR2 YYEEEE. This CDR3 is CASSLATGGIRGGTQYF. The CDR3, as DNA: TGTGCCAGCAGCTTGGCGACAGGGGGCATCCGGGGTGGTACGCAGTATTTT.

The J gene is TRBJ1-2, the V gene TRBV4-3; perhaps TRBD1 as D (5 bases). Germline CDR1 and CDR2: LGHNA and YSLEER. The CDR3 is 16 residues long. Trimming took off 2 bases at V and 6 bases at J, with 19 bases between the two ends. The CDR3 reads CASSQYLGQGGDGYTF. DNA for the CDR3: TGCGCCAGCAGCCAATACCTCGGGCAGGGTGGGGATGGCTACACCTTC.

V and J are TRBV7-7 and TRBJ2-5; 7 bases agree with TRBD1. Trimming at V came to 5 bases and at J to 5 bases, leaving 14 bases not matched to a gene. From germline, CDR1 is SSHAT and CDR2 FNYEAQ (reference sequence). The CDR3 covers 16 residues. The CDR3 region is CASSPRQGEGAETQYF. Here the CDR3 DNA reads TGTGCCAGCAGCCCCCGACAGGGAGAAGGAGCGGAGACCCAGTACTTC.

The chain couples TRBV9 to TRBJ2-5; 16 nucleotides agree with TRBD2. The CDR3 sequence is 17 residues long. Germline V gene sequence: CDR1 SGDLS, CDR2 YYNGEE. Germline trimming cut 4 bases from V and 4 bases from J; bases unmatched to any gene: 7. CDR3 nucleotide sequence: TGTGCCAGCAGCTTCGGGACTAGCGGGGGGGAAATAGAGACCCAGTACTTC. It yields the protein CASSFGTSGGEIETQYF.

Only a few counts were recorded for this clone. This sequence joins TRBV19 and TRBJ1-2; 7 bases agree with TRBD1. Germline V gene data show CDR1 as LNHDA and CDR2 as SQIVND (reference sequence). This CDR3 region has 14 residues. The trim removed 6 bases at V and 3 bases at J, leaving 7 bases unmatched. The CDR3 DNA follows: TGTGCCAGTAGAGAACAGGGGACCTACTATGGCTACACCTTC. It encodes CASREQGTYYGYTF.

The V gene is TRBV3-1 (or the pseudogene TRBV3-2), the J gene TRBJ2-5; perhaps D is TRBD1 or TRBD2 (5 bases each). Trimming took off 3 bases at V and 3 bases at J, with 14 bases between the two ends. Germline V CDR1 and CDR2: LGHDT, YNNKEL (reference sequence). The CDR3 is 15 amino acids. CDR3 bases: TGTGCCAGCAGCCAGGGGGTAAGTGGAGAAGAGACCCAGTACTTC. It translates to CASSQGVSGEETQYF.

The CDR3 protein is CAISSGTGGLYNSPLHF. The CDR3 coding sequence is TGTGCCATCAGTTCCGGGACAGGGGGCCTCTATAATTCACCCCTCCACTTT. The J gene is TRBJ1-6, the V gene TRBV10-3; 12 nucleotides match TRBD1. This CDR3 contains 17 residues. Losses at the gene ends were 5 bases for V and 3 bases for J; bases not matched to a gene: 5. From germline, CDR1 is ENHRY and CDR2 SYGVKD.

This chain links TRBV7-6 with TRBJ2-2, with TRBD1 matching 10 bases. Germline V gene lookup returns CDR1 SGHVS and CDR2 FNYEAQ. The CDR3 has 16 amino acids. The V and J ends lost 4 bases and 4 bases, in that order; junction bases with no gene match: 6. The chain's CDR3 is CASSSKTGGVTGELFF. The CDR3 DNA reads TGTGCCAGCAGCTCAAAGACAGGGGGCGTCACCGGGGAGCTGTTTTTT.

The CDR3 loop reads CASSSLRQPGGPEAFF. The CDR3 DNA follows: TGTGCCAGCTCATCACTTAGACAACCCGGGGGCCCTGAAGCTTTCTTT. The chain employs TRBV18 and TRBJ1-1; D possibly corresponds to TRBD1 (6 bases). CDR1 and CDR2 (germline): KGHSH, LQKENI. CDR3 length: 16 amino acids. V shed 5 bases and J shed 6 bases, with 22 bases lying between them.

This chain links TRBV11-3 with TRBJ2-2; TRBD2 might be the D (6 bases). Germline V CDR1 and CDR2: SGHNT, YENEEA. The length of the CDR3 is 13 residues. Trimming took off 7 bases at V and 5 bases at J, with 11 bases between the two ends. CDR3: CASTGGETGELFF. CDR3 in DNA: TGTGCCAGCACCGGGGGAGAGACCGGGGAGCTGTTTTTT.

The count of this clone is one. The CDR3 here is CASSYSQSSYEQYF. CDR3 nucleotides: TGTGCCAGCAGTTACTCACAGTCCTCCTACGAGCAGTACTTC. The genes are TRBV6-5 and TRBJ2-7; D remains ambiguous. Trimming took off 0 bases at V and 0 bases at J, with 6 bases between the two ends. From germline, CDR1 is MNHEY and CDR2 SVGAGI. The CDR3 extends over 14 amino acids.

The chain employs TRBV12-3 or TRBV12-4 and TRBJ2-7; D is possibly TRBD2 (6 bases). Trimming pared 5 bases from V and 4 bases from J, leaving 12 bases between. The CDR3 totals 13 residues. DNA for the CDR3: TGTGCCAGCAGTCCGGGACTTTTATACGAGCAGTACTTC. It encodes CASSPGLLYEQYF.

The rearrangement uses TRBV24-1 and TRBJ1-2, with 9 bases matching TRBD1. The germline CDR1 and CDR2 sequences are KGHDR and SFDVKD. V was pared by 4 bases and J by 6 bases, with 5 bases of the junction left unmatched. This CDR3 comprises 14 residues. The CDR3 DNA is TGTGCCACCAGTGAATGGACAGGGGAAGATGGCTACACCTTC. This codes for CATSEWTGEDGYTF.

The chain combines TRBV3-1 (or the pseudogene TRBV3-2) with TRBJ2-5; possibly TRBD2 for D (5 bases). The CDR3 length is 14 residues. From germline, CDR1 is LGHDT and CDR2 YNNKEL (reference sequence). Trimming took off 0 bases at V and 5 bases at J, with 10 bases between the two ends. The CDR3: CASSQEGAEETQYF. DNA of the CDR3: TGTGCCAGCAGCCAAGAAGGAGCGGAGGAGACCCAGTACTTC.

The chain recombines TRBV14 with TRBJ2-7; D may be TRBD1 or TRBD2 (6 bases each). V was cut by 1 base and J by 2 bases, with 18 bases left in between. The V gene's germline CDR1 is SGHDN and CDR2 FVKESK. The CDR3 runs to 17 residues. The CDR3 nucleotides read TGTGCCAGCAGCCAAGCCCGACAGGACGGGGGTACCTACGAGCAGTACTTC. Protein: CASSQARQDGGTYEQYF.

The rearrangement uses TRBV4-1 and TRBJ2-4; D is unclear. CDR1 is MGHRA, CDR2 YSYEKL, per germline. This CDR3 contains 12 residues. The germline V and J ends were trimmed by 0 bases and 15 bases, with 12 bases remaining between them. The CDR3 sequence: CASSQDLGRRYF. CDR3 sequence (DNA): TGCGCCAGCAGCCAAGATTTGGGCCGTAGGTACTTC.

The rearrangement uses TRBV9 and TRBJ1-1; no definite D call. Germline-derived CDR1 and CDR2 are SGDLS and YYNGEE. The CDR3 sequence is 13 residues long. Between the trimmed V and J ends, which lost 2 bases and 4 bases, there was a span of 9 bases. Here the CDR3 DNA reads TGTGCCAGCAGCGTCGACGAAACCACTGAAGCTTTCTTT. Translation gives CASSVDETTEAFF.

V gene TRBV19 combines with J gene TRBJ1-4; no clear D. The CDR3 is made up of 15 amino acids. Germline-derived CDR1 and CDR2 are LNHDA and SQIVND (reference sequence). Trimming stripped 3 bases from V and 11 bases from J, with 19 bases between. The CDR3 nucleotides are TGTGCCAGTAGTATGGGCTTTCGTAGAGGGCTTAAACTGTTTTTT. Translation: CASSMGFRRGLKLFF. Together with reference TRBV19 and TRBJ1-4, the CDR3 gives the full variable domain: DGGITQSPKYLFRKEGQNVTLSCEQNLNHDAMYWYRQDPGQGLRLIYYSQIVNDFQKGDIAEGYSVSREKKESFPLTVTSAQKNPTAFYLCASSMGFRRGLKLFFGSGTQLSVL.

The rearrangement uses TRBV25-1 and TRBJ1-2; D possibly corresponds to TRBD1 (6 bases). In germline, CDR1 is MGHDK, CDR2 SYGVNS. The CDR3 extends over 15 amino acids. With 6 bases removed from V and 2 bases from J, the gap between germline ends came to 16 bases. This CDR3 reads CASSDTQGLNYGYTF. The CDR3 DNA reads as TGTGCCAGCAGCGATACACAGGGACTGAACTATGGCTACACCTTC.